The source of this T cell receptor beta chain is a study of blood T cells in healthy people across ages. Study-wide findings and caveats: Naive T cell percentage and TCR beta diversity correlated strongly.

The CDR3 loop spans 15 amino acids. Trimming at V came to 3 bases and at J to 1 base, leaving 4 bases not matched to a gene. The germline V gene has CDR1 SGDLS and CDR2 YYNGEE. For the second PCR, which ran for about 7 to 12 cycles, a sample-barcoded 5' primer and a J-beta primer mix were used. All samples gave at least 2.5 million CDR3-containing paired-end reads. TCRdb re-analysed the 5' RACE reads in MiXCR, keeping a single row per CDR3 protein. The table shows 1.5 million to 2 million distinct CDR3 sequences, with around 48% occurring only once. As to this clonotype: Its matching antigen is unknown.

The receptor was isolated from a woman between 35 and 50 years old in good health. The V and J genes are TRBV9 and TRBJ2-1; 7 bases fit TRBD1. What was sequenced was blood. CDR3 DNA sequence: TGTGCCAGCAGCGCCGACAGGGTGTCCTACAATGAGCAGTTCTTC. Protein sequence: CASSADRVSYNEQFF.